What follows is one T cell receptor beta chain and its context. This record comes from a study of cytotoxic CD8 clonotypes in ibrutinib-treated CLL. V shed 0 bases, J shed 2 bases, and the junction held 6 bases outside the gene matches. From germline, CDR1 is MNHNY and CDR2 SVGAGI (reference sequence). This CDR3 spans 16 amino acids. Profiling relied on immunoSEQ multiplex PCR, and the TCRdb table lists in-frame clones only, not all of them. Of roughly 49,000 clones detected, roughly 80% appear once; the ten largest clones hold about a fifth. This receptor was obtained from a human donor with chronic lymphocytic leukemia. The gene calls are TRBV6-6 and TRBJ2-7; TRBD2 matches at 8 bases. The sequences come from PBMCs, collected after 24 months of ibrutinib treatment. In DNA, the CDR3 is TGTGCCAGCAGTTACTCGGCGGGCGGGGGGACCTACGAGCAGTACTTC. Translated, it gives CASSYSAGGGTYEQYF.